This TCR beta chain was recovered during a study of CD8 T cells in ankylosing spondylitis. Points from the study as a whole: Reported data indicate significant enrichment of disease-linked clones within matched ankylosing spondylitis synovial fluid. Within ankylosing spondylitis blood, a TCR beta motif made up of under 10 highly homologous variants appeared to be characteristic. Some of these motif variants have turned up before, in reports on reactive arthritis synovial fluid and blood.

CDR1 is MNHNS, CDR2 SASEGT, per germline. The CDR3 spans 14 residues. The V end lost 7 bases, the J end lost 1 base, and 14 bases lay between the germline ends. As concerns this clonotype: The antigen remains undetermined.

TCRdb independently ran MiXCR on the 5' RACE reads; one entry per CDR3 protein. Seen here are 300,000 to 400,000 distinct CDR3 sequences, 20% to 25% observed once, and the top ten hold roughly a sixth. The specimen was blood, either unsorted or a sorted T cell fraction (not recorded which). The clonotype comes from a male donor with ankylosing spondylitis. The V call is TRBV6-1, the J call TRBJ2-7; D may be TRBD1 (5 bases). CDR3 loop: CASTLQAGSYEQYF. The CDR3 DNA reads as TGTGCCAGCACCCTCCAGGCAGGGTCCTACGAGCAGTACTTC.